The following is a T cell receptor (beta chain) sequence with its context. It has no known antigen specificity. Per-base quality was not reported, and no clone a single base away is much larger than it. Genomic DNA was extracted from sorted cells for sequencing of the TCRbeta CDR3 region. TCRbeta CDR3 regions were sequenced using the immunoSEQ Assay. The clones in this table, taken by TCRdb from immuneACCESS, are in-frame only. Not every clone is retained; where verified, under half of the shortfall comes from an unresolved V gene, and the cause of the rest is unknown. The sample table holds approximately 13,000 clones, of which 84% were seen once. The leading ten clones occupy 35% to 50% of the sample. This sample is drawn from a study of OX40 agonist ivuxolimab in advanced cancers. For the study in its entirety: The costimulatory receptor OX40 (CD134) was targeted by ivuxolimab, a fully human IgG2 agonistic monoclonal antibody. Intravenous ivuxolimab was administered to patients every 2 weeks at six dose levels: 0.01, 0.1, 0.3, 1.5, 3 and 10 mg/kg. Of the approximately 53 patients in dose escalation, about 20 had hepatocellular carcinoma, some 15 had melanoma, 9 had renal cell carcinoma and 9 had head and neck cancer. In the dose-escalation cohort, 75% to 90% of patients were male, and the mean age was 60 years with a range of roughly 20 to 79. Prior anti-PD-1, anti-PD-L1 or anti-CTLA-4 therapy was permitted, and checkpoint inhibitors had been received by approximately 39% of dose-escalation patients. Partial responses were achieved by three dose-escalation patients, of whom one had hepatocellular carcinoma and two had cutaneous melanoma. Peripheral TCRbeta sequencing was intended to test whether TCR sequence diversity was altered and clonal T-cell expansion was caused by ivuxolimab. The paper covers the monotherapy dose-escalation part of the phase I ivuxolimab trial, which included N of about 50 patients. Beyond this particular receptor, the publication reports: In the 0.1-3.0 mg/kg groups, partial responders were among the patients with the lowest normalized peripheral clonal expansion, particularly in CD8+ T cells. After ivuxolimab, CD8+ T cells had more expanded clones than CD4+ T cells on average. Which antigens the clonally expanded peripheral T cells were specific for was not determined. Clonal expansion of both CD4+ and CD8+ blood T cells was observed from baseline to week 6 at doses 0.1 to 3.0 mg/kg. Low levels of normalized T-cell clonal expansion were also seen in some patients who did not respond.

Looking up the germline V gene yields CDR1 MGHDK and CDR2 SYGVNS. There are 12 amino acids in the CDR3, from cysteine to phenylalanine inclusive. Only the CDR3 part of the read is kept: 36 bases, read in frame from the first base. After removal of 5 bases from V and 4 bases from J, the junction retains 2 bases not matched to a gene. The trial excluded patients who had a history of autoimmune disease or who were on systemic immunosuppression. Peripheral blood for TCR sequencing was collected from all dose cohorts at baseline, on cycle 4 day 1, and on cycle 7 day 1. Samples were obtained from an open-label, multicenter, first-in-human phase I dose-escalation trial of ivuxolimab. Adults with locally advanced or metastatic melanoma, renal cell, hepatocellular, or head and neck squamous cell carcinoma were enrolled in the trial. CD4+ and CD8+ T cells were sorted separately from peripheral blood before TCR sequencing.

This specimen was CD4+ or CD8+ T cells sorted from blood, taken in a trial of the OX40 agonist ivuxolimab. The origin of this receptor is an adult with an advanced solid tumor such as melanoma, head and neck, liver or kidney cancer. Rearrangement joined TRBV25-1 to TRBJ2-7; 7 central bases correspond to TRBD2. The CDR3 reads CASSPGGYEQYF. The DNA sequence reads TGTGCCAGCAGTCCCGGGGGGTACGAGCAGTACTTC.